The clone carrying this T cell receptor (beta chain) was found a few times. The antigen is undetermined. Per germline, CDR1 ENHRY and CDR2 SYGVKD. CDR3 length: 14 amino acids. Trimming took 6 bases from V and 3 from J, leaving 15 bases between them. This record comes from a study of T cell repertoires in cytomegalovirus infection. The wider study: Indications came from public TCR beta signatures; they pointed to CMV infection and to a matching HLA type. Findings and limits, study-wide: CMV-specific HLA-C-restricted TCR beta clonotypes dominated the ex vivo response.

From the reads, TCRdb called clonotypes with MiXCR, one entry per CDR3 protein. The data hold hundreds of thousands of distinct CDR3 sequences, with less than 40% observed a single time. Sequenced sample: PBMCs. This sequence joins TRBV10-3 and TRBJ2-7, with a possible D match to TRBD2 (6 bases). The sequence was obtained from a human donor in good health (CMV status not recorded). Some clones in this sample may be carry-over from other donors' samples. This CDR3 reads CAIRRVAEVYEQYF. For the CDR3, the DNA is TGTGCCATCAGGAGAGTAGCGGAGGTCTACGAGCAGTACTTC.